The next 19 T cell receptor beta chains were all read from a single sample in a study of T cells in tuberculosis. TCRdb's copy holds only in-frame clones and misses some; the assay was immunoSEQ multiplex PCR. The repertoire holds about 25,000 clones, with more than 90% as singletons. What was sequenced was PBMCs. Receptors were obtained from a donor aged 10-35 years with latent tuberculosis or without tuberculosis infection. Some clones in this sample may be carry-over from other donors' samples.

The rearrangement uses TRBV7-3 and TRBJ2-6, with 9 bases aligning to TRBD1. This CDR3 is 19 amino acids long. The ends lost 4 bases at V and 0 bases at J; junction bases unmatched: 10. Looked up from germline, CDR1 is SGHTA and CDR2 is FQGTGA. CDR3 protein: CASSSWGTGKVSGANVLTF. As DNA, the CDR3 is TGTGCCAGCAGCTCCTGGGGGACAGGGAAGGTCTCTGGGGCCAACGTCCTGACTTTC.

V and J are TRBV27 and TRBJ2-1; the match to TRBD2 covers 7 bases. Germline lookup yields CDR1 MNHEY and CDR2 SMNVEV (reference sequence). V was pared by 5 bases and J by 8 bases, with 6 bases of the junction left unmatched. There are 13 residues in the CDR3. For the CDR3, the DNA is TGTGCCAGCAGTATTAGCGGGTCCTATGAGCAGTTCTTC. Amino acids: CASSISGSYEQFF.

This rearrangement joins TRBV6-5 to TRBJ1-1; D gene uncertain. This CDR3 is built from 14 residues. V lost 0 bases and J lost 1, with 6 bases in between. Germline V CDR1 and CDR2: MNHEY, SVGAGI. CDR3 nucleotide sequence: TGTGCCAGCAGTTACTCGAGTCGGAACACTGAAGCTTTCTTT. It specifies CASSYSSRNTEAFF.

The rearrangement links TRBV19 to TRBJ2-2; TRBD1 might be the D (5 bases). The CDR3 length is 13 residues. CDR1 and CDR2 (germline): LNHDA, SQIVND (reference sequence). Trimming removed 5 bases from V and 6 bases from J, with 10 bases in between. CDR3 DNA sequence: TGTGCCAGTAGTCAGGGTACGGCCGGGGAGCTGTTTTTT. This translates into CASSQGTAGELFF.

The J gene is TRBJ1-3, the V gene TRBV7-2; 10 bases are a match to TRBD1. The V gene's germline CDR1 is SGHTA and CDR2 FQGNSA. Losses at the gene ends were 2 bases for V and 3 bases for J; bases not matched to a gene: 4. The CDR3 runs to 16 residues. The DNA of the CDR3 is TGTGCCAGCAGCTTACTAGGGGACAGGGGTGGAAACACCATATATTTT. It specifies CASSLLGDRGGNTIYF.

The rearrangement uses TRBV5-1 and TRBJ2-3; TRBD1 agrees at 9 bases. The V segment lost 4 bases and the J segment 0 bases; nucleotides outside the gene matches: 9. This CDR3 contains 17 residues. Germline values: CDR1 SGHRS, CDR2 YFSETQ. This CDR3 reads CASSPKHGTGSTDTQYF. CDR3 bases: TGCGCCAGCAGCCCAAAACATGGGACAGGGAGCACAGATACGCAGTATTTT. Looking up the rest from reference TRBV5-1 and TRBJ2-3 gives the full variable domain: KAGVTQTPRYLIKTRGQQVTLSCSPISGHRSVSWYQQTPGQGLQFLFEYFSETQRNKGNFPGRFSGRQFSNSRSEMNVSTLELGDSALYLCASSPKHGTGSTDTQYFGPGTRLTVL.

The V gene is TRBV4-1, the J gene TRBJ1-1, with D possibly matching TRBD1 (6 bases). The CDR3 is 16 residues long. In germline, CDR1 is MGHRA, CDR2 YSYEKL. V lost 0 bases to trimming and J lost 4 bases, with 15 bases between them. The CDR3 DNA follows: TGCGCCAGCAGCCAAGATGGTGGGCAGGGGCCCACTGAAGCTTTCTTT. Amino acid sequence: CASSQDGGQGPTEAFF.

V usage is TRBV7-6 and J usage is TRBJ2-7; D remains unclear. V lost 1 base and J 2 bases, leaving 15 bases between the germline ends. This CDR3 has 16 amino acids. From germline, CDR1 is SGHVS and CDR2 FNYEAQ. The CDR3 region has the DNA TGTGCCAGCAGCTTAGTCCCCCCTCTTACTACCTACGAGCAGTACTTC. Its translation is CASSLVPPLTTYEQYF. Supplemented by reference TRBV7-6 and TRBJ2-7, the full variable domain reads GAGVSQSPRYKVTKRGQDVALRCDPISGHVSLYWYRQALGQGPEFLTYFNYEAQQDKSGLPNDRFSAERPEGSISTLTIQRTEQRDSAMYRCASSLVPPLTTYEQYFGPGTRLTVT.

This sequence joins TRBV19 and TRBJ1-2, with D possibly TRBD1 on 5 matching bases. This CDR3 has 15 residues. Germline V gene data show CDR1 as LNHDA and CDR2 as SQIVND (reference sequence). V lost 5 bases and J 5 bases, leaving 18 bases between the germline ends. The CDR3 DNA reads TGTGCCAGTAGTTACGCAGGCAGGGAGGGTTATGGCTACACCTTC. This gives the protein CASSYAGREGYGYTF.

This clone was picked up one time. This chain connects TRBV10-2 to TRBJ2-7; 10 positions match TRBD1. V was pared by 6 bases and J by 5 bases, with 4 bases of the junction left unmatched. The CDR3 spans 13 residues. Germline-derived CDR1 and CDR2 are WSHSY and SAAADI. CDR3 DNA sequence: TGCGCCAGCAGGACAGGGGGCAGGGACGAGCAGTACTTC. Translation gives CASRTGGRDEQYF.

The V call is TRBV5-4, the J call TRBJ1-4, with unresolved D. The CDR3 has 16 residues. CDR1 and CDR2 (germline): SGHNT, YYREEE (reference sequence). V was clipped by 1 base and J by 5 bases, with 15 bases between them. Here the CDR3 DNA reads TGTGCCAGCAGCTTGCGTAGCGGGAGCCGGAATGAAAAACTGTTTTTT. This sequence encodes CASSLRSGSRNEKLFF.

This chain joins TRBV9 and TRBJ2-1; 10 bases are a match to TRBD2. Germline CDR1 and CDR2: SGDLS and YYNGEE. J gave up 7 bases and V 1 base, and 5 bases lay outside the gene matches. This CDR3 is built from 15 residues. The CDR3: CASSVSGRASNEQFF. The CDR3 DNA follows: TGTGCCAGCAGCGTAAGCGGGAGGGCCAGTAATGAGCAGTTCTTC.

The CDR3 loop reads CASSPVQGETNIQYF. CDR3 sequence (DNA): TGTGCCAGCTCACCGGTACAGGGGGAAACAAACATTCAGTACTTC. V gene TRBV18 combines with J gene TRBJ2-4; TRBD1 matches 8 bases. CDR3 length: 15 amino acids. J gave up 6 bases and V 3 bases, and 7 bases lay outside the gene matches. In germline, CDR1 is KGHSH, CDR2 LQKENI.

V gene TRBV29-1 combines with J gene TRBJ2-3, with TRBD2 matching 7 bases. CDR3 length: 15 amino acids. The J segment lost 4 bases and the V segment lost 5 bases, leaving 12 bases of the junction unmatched. Germline values: CDR1 SQVTM, CDR2 ANQGSEA. CDR3: CSVRDYQTTPDTQYF. CDR3 DNA sequence: TGCAGCGTTCGGGACTACCAAACGACCCCAGATACGCAGTATTTT.

This clone was seen just once. CDR3 in DNA: TGTGCCAGCAGCCCAATGGGGACTAGCTCACCTACCCGGCACTACAATGAGCAGTTCTTC. This encodes CASSPMGTSSPTRHYNEQFF. The genes are TRBV2 and TRBJ2-1, with 9 nucleotides matching TRBD2. V dropped 6 bases and J dropped 3; count of bases not matched to a gene: 21. The CDR3 runs 20 residues. In germline, CDR1 is SNHLY, CDR2 FYNNEI.

V gene TRBV12-5 combines with J gene TRBJ2-4; 13 bases map to TRBD2. This CDR3 spans 19 amino acids. The V and J ends lost 0 bases and 1 base, in that order; junction bases with no gene match: 6. Germline CDR1 reads LGHNT; CDR2 reads FRNRAP. The CDR3 DNA sequence: TGTGCTAGTGGTTTGGTACTAACTAGCGGGGGGGAGGCCAAAAACATTCAGTACTTC. Its translation: CASGLVLTSGGEAKNIQYF.

The V gene is TRBV4-1, the J gene TRBJ2-7; the match to TRBD1 covers 9 bases. Trimming cost V 2 bases and J 0 bases; bases outside gene matches: 2. There are 15 residues in the CDR3. Per germline, CDR1 MGHRA and CDR2 YSYEKL. CDR3 bases: TGCGCCAGCAGCCAATCACAGGGGGCCTCCTACGAGCAGTACTTC. Translation: CASSQSQGASYEQYF.

The V gene is TRBV19, the J gene TRBJ1-1; no definite D call. Deletions cut 4 bases from V and 0 bases from J, with 6 bases between. In germline, CDR1 is LNHDA, CDR2 SQIVND (reference sequence). The CDR3 has 13 residues. Here the CDR3 reads CASSTSVNTEAFF. CDR3 nucleotide sequence: TGTGCCAGTAGTACGTCAGTGAACACTGAAGCTTTCTTT.

This sequence joins TRBV6-5 and TRBJ1-1; weak D call: TRBD1 (6 bases). Looked up from germline, CDR1 is MNHEY and CDR2 is SVGAGI. Trimming took off 4 bases at V and 4 bases at J, with 10 bases between the two ends. CDR3 length: 13 residues. This CDR3 is CASSLRQATEAFF. CDR3 bases: TGTGCCAGCAGTTTGAGACAGGCCACTGAAGCTTTCTTT.